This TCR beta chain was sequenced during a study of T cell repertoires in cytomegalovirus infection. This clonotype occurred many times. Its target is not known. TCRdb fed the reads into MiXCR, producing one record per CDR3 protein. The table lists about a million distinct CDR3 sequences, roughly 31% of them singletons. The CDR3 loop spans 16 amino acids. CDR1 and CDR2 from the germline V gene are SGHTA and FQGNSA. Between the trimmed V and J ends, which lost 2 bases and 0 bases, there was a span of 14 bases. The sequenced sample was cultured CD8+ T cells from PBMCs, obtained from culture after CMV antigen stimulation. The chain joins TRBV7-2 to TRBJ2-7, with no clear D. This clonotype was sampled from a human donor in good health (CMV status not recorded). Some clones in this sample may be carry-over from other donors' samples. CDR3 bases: TGTGCCAGCAGCTTAATAAGGCGGAAAAGCTCCTACGAGCAGTACGTC. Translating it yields CASSLIRRKSSYEQYV.